This entry describes one T cell receptor beta chain. Profiling relied on immunoSEQ multiplex PCR, and the TCRdb table lists in-frame clones only, not all of them. The repertoire holds more than 300,000 clones, with more than 70% as singletons. This record belongs to a study of blood T cell repertoires in COVID-19. Study-wide context: T cells, B-cell-depleted T cells, or PBMCs supplied cDNA or gDNA.

V shed 2 bases and J 4 bases; nucleotides not matched to a gene: 9. This CDR3 has 16 amino acids. The gene calls are TRBV6-7 and TRBJ2-7; 9 bases agree with TRBD1. TRBV6-7 is an ORF for which the function is uncertain. The clonotype originates from a woman aged 25 to 39 with COVID-19, enrolled during active disease. Input material: peripheral blood. The CDR3 loop reads CASSYTTGTGNYEQYF. Here the CDR3 DNA reads TGTGCCAGCAGTTACACCACCGGGACAGGGAATTACGAGCAGTACTTC.